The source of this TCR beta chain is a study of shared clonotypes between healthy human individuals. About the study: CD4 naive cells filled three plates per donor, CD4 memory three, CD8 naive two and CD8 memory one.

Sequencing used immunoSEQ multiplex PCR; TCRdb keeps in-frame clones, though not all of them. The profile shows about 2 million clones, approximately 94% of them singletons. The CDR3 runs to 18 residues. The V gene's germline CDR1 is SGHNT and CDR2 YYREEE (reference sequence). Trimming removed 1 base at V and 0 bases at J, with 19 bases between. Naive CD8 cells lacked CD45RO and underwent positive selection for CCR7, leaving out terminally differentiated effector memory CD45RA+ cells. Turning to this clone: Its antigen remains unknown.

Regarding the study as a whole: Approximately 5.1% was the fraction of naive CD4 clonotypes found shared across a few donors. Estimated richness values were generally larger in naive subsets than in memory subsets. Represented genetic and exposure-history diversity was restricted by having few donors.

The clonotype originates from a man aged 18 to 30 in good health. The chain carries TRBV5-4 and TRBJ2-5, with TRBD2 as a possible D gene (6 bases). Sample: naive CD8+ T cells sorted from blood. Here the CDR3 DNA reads TGTGCCAGCAGCTTGATTCTGGGACTTGTCCGCTACCAAGAGACCCAGTACTTC. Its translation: CASSLILGLVRYQETQYF.